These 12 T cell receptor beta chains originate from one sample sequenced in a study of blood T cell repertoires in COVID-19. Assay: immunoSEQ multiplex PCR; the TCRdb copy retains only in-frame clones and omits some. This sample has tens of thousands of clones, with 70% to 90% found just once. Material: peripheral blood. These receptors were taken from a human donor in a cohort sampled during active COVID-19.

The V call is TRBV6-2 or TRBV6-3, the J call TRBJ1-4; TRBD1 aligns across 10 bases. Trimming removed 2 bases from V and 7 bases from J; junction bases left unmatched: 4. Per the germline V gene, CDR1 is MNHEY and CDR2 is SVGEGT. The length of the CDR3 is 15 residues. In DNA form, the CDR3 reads TGTGCCAGCAGTTACCGGGACAGGGGTACTGAAAAACTGTTTTTT. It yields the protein CASSYRDRGTEKLFF.

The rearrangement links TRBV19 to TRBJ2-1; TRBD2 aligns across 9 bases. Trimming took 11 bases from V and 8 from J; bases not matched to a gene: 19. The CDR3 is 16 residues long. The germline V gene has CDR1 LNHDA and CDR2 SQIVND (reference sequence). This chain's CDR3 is CARRMGPGRGGDEQFF. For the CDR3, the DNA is TGTGCCCGTCGTATGGGCCCGGGGCGGGGGGGAGATGAGCAGTTCTTC.

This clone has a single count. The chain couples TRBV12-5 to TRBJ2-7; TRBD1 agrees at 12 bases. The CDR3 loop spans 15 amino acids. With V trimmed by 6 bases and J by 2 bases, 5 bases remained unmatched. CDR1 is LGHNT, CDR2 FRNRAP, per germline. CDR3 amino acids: CASGAGTGGAYEQYF. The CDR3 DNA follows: TGTGCTAGTGGGGCCGGGACAGGGGGCGCCTACGAGCAGTACTTC.

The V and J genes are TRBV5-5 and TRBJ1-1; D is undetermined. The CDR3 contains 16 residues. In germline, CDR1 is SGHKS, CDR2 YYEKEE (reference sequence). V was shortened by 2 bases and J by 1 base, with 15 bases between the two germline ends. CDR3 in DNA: TGTGCCAGCAGCTTAGTGGCAACTACTGCGAACACTGAAGCTTTCTTT. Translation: CASSLVATTANTEAFF.

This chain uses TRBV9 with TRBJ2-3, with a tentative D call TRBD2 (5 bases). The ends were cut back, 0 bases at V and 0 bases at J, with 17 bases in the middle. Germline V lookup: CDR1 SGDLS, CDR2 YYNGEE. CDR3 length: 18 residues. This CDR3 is CASSVESEGLSSTDTQYF. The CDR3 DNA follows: TGTGCCAGCAGCGTAGAGAGCGAGGGCTTATCTAGCACAGATACGCAGTATTTT.

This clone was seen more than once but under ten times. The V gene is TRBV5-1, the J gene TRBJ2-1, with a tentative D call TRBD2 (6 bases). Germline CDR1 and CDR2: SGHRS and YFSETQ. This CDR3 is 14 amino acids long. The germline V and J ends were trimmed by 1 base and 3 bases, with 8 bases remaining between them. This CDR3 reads CASSLWGDYNEQFF. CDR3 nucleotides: TGCGCCAGCAGCTTGTGGGGGGACTACAATGAGCAGTTCTTC.

CDR3 sequence (DNA): TGTGCCAGCAGTCGTCGGGACACAGATACGCAGTATTTT. Translating gives CASSRRDTDTQYF. The V and J genes are TRBV6-6 and TRBJ2-3, with D perhaps TRBD2 (5 bases). The germline V gene has CDR1 MNHNY and CDR2 SVGAGI (reference sequence). Trimming pared 5 bases from V and 2 bases from J, leaving 8 bases between. The CDR3 is 13 amino acids.

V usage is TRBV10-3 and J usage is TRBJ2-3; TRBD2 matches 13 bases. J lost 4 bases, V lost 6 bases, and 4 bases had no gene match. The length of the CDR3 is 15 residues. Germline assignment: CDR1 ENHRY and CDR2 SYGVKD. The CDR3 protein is CAIRKTSGGSDTQYF. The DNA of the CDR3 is TGTGCCATCAGGAAGACTAGCGGGGGGTCAGATACGCAGTATTTT.

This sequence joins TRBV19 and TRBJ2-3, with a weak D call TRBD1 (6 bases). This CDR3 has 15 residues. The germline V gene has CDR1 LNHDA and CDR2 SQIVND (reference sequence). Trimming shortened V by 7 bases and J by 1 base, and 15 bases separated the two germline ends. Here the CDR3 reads CASTGRGTRTDTQYF. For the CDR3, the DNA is TGTGCCAGTACGGGCAGGGGCACTCGCACAGATACGCAGTATTTT. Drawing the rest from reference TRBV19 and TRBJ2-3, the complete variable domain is DGGITQSPKYLFRKEGQNVTLSCEQNLNHDAMYWYRQDPGQGLRLIYYSQIVNDFQKGDIAEGYSVSREKKESFPLTVTSAQKNPTAFYLCASTGRGTRTDTQYFGPGTRLTVL.

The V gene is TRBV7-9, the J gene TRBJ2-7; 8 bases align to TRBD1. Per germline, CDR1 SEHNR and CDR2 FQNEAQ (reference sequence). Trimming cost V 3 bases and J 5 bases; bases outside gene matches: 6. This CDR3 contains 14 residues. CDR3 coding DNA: TGTGCCAGCAGCTTGACACAGGGGGAGGACGAGCAGTACTTC. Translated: CASSLTQGEDEQYF. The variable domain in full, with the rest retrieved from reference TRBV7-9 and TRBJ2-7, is DTGVSQNPRHKITKRGQNVTFRCDPISEHNRLYWYRQTLGQGPEFLTYFQNEAQLEKSRLLSDRFSAERPKGSFSTLEIQRTEQGDSAMYLCASSLTQGEDEQYFGPGTRLTVT.

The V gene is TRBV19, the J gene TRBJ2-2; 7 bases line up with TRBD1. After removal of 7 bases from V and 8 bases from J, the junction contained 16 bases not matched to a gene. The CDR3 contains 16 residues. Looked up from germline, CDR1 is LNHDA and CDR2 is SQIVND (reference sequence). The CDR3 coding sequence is TGTGCCAGTAACCCCGGACAGGTCGCCTTTAGAGGGGAGCTGTTTTTT. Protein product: CASNPGQVAFRGELFF.

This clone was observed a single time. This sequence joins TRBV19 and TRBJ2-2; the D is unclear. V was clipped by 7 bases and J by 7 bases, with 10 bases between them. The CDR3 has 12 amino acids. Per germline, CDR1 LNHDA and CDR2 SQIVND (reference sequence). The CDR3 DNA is TGTGCCAGTACCCCCCTCCGCGGGGAGCTGTTTTTT. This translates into CASTPLRGELFF.